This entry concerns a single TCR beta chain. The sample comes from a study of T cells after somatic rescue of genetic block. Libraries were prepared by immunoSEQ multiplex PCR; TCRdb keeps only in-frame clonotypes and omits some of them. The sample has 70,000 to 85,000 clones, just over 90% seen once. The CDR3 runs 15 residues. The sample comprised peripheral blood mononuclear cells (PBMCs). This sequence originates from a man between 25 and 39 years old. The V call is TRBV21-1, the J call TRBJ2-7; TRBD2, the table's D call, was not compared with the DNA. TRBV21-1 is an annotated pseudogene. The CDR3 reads CASSKALRLAGEQYF. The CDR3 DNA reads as TGTGCCAGCAGCAAAGCGCTAAGACTAGCGGGCGAGCAGTACTTC.